The subject of this entry is one T cell receptor beta chain. The clone's antigen remains unknown. No much larger clone exists at a distance of one base, and base qualities are not known. This sample was taken from a study of blood T cell repertoires in COVID-19 (dated by TCRdb to the early 2020s). Background for the entire study: Samples covering the acute and convalescent phases of COVID-19 were provided by collaborators in the United States, Italy and Spain. The repertoires were made available in a free public database intended to serve as a resource for research on the immune response to SARS-CoV-2. The sample metadata nearly always contained a de-identified subject ID, COVID-19 status, age in years and sex. Deeply sampled blood TCRbeta repertoires from subjects exposed to, actively infected with, or recovered from COVID-19 were included in the dataset. The samples were drawn from two sources: the first 160 participants of the ongoing ImmuneRACE study, and 1,254 subjects contributed by 6 global collaborators. Where available, HLA class I and class II types were obtained from metadata supplied by the sample provider rather than from assay-based typing. The material from the prospective study consisted of cDNA or gDNA derived from T cells, B-cell-depleted T cells, or PBMCs.

TCRbeta CDR3 regions were amplified from genomic DNA using the immunoSEQ Assay, a bias-controlled multiplex PCR. As for how the authors treated the data: The number of nucleated cells in each sample was estimated by amplification of reference gene primers within the assay. To quantify the absolute abundance of each unique TCRbeta CDR3 rearrangement, sequence reads were collapsed and filtered. For each sample, productive Simpson clonality was calculated by taking the square root of Simpson's diversity index across productive rearrangements. TCRdb took this table from immuneACCESS and kept in-frame rearrangements with V and J called. Such tables lack part of the clones; where checked against another copy, unresolved V genes explain under half of the gap, and the rest is unexplained. V, J and clone size reflect that table, while D and trimming were determined from the DNA. The sample contains approximately 240,000 clones, 70% to 85% of them found a single time. Of the sample, about 1.3% is held by the ten largest clones.

In the prospective study, participants were about 18 to 95 years old, resided in about two dozen geographic areas of the United States, and were enrolled through a virtual design. To assign participants to cohorts, the prospective study relied on clinical history that participants themselves reported in a screening survey and a study questionnaire. Each participant in the prospective study had whole blood, serum and a nasopharyngeal or oropharyngeal swab collected by mobile phlebotomists. Additional blood draws and questionnaires over an approximately 2-month period could optionally be provided by prospective study participants. Before DNA extraction, prospective study blood samples were shipped either frozen or at room temperature. Points the paper makes about the study in general: How much clinical and demographic metadata was included differed by source and by participant, and the metadata was provided uncurated.

The CDR3, cysteine through phenylalanine, is 12 amino acids long. Kept here is only the CDR3 DNA, which spans 36 bases and is read in frame from base 1. V and J lose 2 bases and 8 bases, and a span of 7 bases separates them. CDR1 and CDR2 are drawn from the germline V gene: MDHEN, SYDVKM. The specimen sequenced was PBMCs or T cells enriched from blood (not recorded which). The chain joins TRBV28 to TRBJ2-4; matching of 6 bases hints at TRBD2 as the D gene. The receptor comes from a woman in her forties with acute COVID-19. CDR3 sequence: CASSLGEDIQYF. The DNA sequence is as follows: TGTGCCAGCAGTTTAGGGGAGGACATTCAGTACTTC.